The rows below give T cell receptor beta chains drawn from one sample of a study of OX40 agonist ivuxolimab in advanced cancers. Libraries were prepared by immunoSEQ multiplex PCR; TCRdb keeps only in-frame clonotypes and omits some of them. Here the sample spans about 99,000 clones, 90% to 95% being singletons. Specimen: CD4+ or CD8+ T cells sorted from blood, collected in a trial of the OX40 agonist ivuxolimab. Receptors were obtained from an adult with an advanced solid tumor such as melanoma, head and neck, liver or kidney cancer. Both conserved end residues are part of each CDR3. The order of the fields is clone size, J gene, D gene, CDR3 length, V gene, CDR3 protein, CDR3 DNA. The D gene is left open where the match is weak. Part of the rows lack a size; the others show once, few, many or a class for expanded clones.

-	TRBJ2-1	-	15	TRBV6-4	CASSEGARAYNEQFF	TGTGCCAGCAGTGAAGGGGCGAGGGCGTACAATGAGCAGTTCTTC
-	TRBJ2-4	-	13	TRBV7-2	CASSLVALNIQYF	TGTGCCAGCAGCTTAGTAGCACTAAACATTCAGTACTTC
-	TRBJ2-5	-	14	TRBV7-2	CASSPGVERETQYF	TGTGCCAGCAGCCCCGGGGTGGAGCGAGAGACCCAGTACTTC
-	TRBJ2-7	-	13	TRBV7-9	CASSLRESYEQYF	TGTGCCAGCAGCTTACGGGAGTCCTACGAGCAGTACTTC
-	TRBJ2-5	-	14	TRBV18	CASSLGQGRETQYF	TGTGCCAGCTCACTGGGCCAGGGTAGAGAGACCCAGTACTTC
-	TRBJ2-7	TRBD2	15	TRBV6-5	CASSYSSGRVDEQYF	TGTGCCAGCAGTTACTCGAGCGGGAGGGTAGACGAGCAGTACTTC
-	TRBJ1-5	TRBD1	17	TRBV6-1	CASSEARGQLSYQPQHF	TGTGCCAGCAGTGAAGCTAGGGGACAGCTATCATATCAGCCCCAGCATTTT
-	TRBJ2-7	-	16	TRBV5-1	CASSLGTPLGGYEQYF	TGCGCCAGCAGCTTGGGGACGCCCCTGGGGGGTTACGAGCAGTACTTC
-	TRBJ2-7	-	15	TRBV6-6	CASKNSPRNSYEQYF	TGTGCCAGCAAAAACAGCCCGCGTAACTCCTACGAGCAGTACTTC
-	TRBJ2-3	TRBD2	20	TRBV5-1	CASSPSSGTSGYASTDTQYF	TGCGCCAGCAGCCCCAGCTCCGGGACTAGCGGGTATGCTAGCACAGATACGCAGTATTTT
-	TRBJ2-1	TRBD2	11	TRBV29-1	CSGGPSGTQFF	TGCAGCGGGGGCCCTAGCGGGACACAGTTCTTC
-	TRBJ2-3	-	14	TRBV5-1	CASSLARSTDTQYF	TGCGCCAGCAGCCTAGCTCGAAGCACAGATACGCAGTATTTT
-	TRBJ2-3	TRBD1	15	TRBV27	CASSLRAGGIGTQYF	TGTGCCAGCAGTTTAAGGGCAGGGGGAATTGGTACGCAGTATTTT
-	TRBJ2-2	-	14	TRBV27	CASSSLSNTGELFF	TGTGCCAGCAGTTCCTTATCGAACACCGGGGAGCTGTTTTTT
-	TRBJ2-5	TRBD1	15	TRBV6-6	CASSMKGQGGETQYF	TGTGCCAGCAGTATGAAGGGACAGGGAGGGGAGACCCAGTACTTC
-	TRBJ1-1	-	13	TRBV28	CASGQGMNTEAFF	TGTGCCAGCGGGCAGGGGATGAACACTGAAGCTTTCTTT
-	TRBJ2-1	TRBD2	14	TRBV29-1	CSVERSGSIDEQFF	TGCAGCGTTGAAAGAAGCGGGAGTATAGATGAGCAGTTCTTC
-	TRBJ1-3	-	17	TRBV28	CASSPPLQGRSGNTIYF	TGTGCCAGCAGTCCCCCCCTACAGGGACGCTCGGGAAACACCATATATTTT
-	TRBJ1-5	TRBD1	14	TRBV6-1	CASSERGLRQPQHF	TGTGCCAGCAGTGAAAGGGGGCTGAGACAGCCCCAGCATTTT
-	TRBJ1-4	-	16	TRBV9	CASSVDEGSYNEKLFF	TGTGCCAGCAGCGTAGATGAAGGCAGCTATAATGAAAAACTGTTTTTT
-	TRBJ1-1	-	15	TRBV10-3	CAISESIEKTTEAFF	TGTGCCATCAGTGAGTCGATTGAGAAGACCACTGAAGCTTTCTTT
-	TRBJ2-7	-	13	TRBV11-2	CASSYDRGYEQYF	TGTGCCAGCAGCTACGATCGGGGCTACGAGCAGTACTTC
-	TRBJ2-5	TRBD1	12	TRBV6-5	CASSYPGQGQYF	TGTGCCAGCAGTTACCCTGGACAGGGGCAGTACTTC
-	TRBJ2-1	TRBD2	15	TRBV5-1	CASSLAVAGNNEQFF	TGCGCTAGCAGCTTGGCGGTAGCGGGGAACAATGAGCAGTTCTTC
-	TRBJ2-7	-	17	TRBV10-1	CASSEDRRASGSYEQYF	TGCGCCAGCAGTGAGGATCGTAGGGCTTCGGGCTCCTACGAGCAGTACTTC
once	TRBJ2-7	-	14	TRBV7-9	CASSLAIESSEQYF	TGTGCCAGCAGCTTAGCGATTGAAAGTTCCGAGCAGTACTTC
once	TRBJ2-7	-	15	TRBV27	CASSIMADREGEQYF	TGTGCCAGCAGTATCATGGCGGACAGGGAGGGCGAGCAGTACTTC
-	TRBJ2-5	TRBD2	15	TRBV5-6	CASSFGLAGGETQYF	TGTGCCAGCAGCTTCGGGCTAGCGGGAGGAGAGACCCAGTACTTC
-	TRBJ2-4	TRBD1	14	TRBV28	CAGGGQGSKNIQYF	TGTGCCGGCGGCGGACAGGGGTCCAAAAACATTCAGTACTTC
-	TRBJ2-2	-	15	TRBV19	CASSIRGVAAGELFF	TGTGCCAGTAGTATAAGGGGAGTGGCGGCCGGGGAGCTGTTTTTT
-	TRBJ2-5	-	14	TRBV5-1	CASSRGRGEETQYF	TGCGCCAGCAGCCGGGGCAGGGGAGAAGAGACCCAGTACTTC
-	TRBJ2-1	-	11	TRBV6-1	CASRNNNEQFF	TGTGCCAGCAGAAACAACAATGAGCAGTTCTTC
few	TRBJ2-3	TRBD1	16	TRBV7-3	CASSLRPTGRTDTQYF	TGTGCCAGCAGCTTAAGGCCGACAGGGCGCACAGATACGCAGTATTTT
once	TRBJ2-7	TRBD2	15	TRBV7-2	CASSSQAGAWYEQYF	TGTGCCAGCAGCTCCCAAGCGGGAGCTTGGTACGAGCAGTACTTC
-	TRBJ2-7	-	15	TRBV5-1	CASSLGMMLGDEQYF	TGCGCCAGCAGCTTGGGAATGATGTTGGGGGACGAGCAGTACTTC
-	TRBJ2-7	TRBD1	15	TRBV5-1	CASSLNGQGLYEQYF	TGCGCCAGCAGCTTAAATGGACAGGGGTTATATGAGCAGTACTTC
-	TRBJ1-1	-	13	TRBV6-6	CASSLLRGSEAFF	TGTGCCAGCAGTCTACTCAGGGGTTCTGAAGCTTTCTTT
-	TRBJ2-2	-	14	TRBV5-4	CANQRQPGAGELFF	TGTGCCAACCAGAGACAACCAGGGGCCGGGGAGCTGTTTTTT
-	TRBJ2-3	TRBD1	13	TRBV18	CASSPDRGDTQYF	TGTGCCAGCTCACCCGACAGGGGTGATACGCAGTATTTT
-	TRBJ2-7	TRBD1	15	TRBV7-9	CASSFGTGGTYEQYF	TGTGCCAGCAGCTTCGGGACAGGGGGGACCTACGAGCAGTACTTC
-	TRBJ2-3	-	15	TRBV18	CASSPRGVITDTQYF	TGTGCCAGCTCACCCAGGGGAGTCATCACAGATACGCAGTATTTT
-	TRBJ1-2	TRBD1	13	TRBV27	CASSPTGAYGYTF	TGTGCCAGCAGCCCGACAGGGGCCTACGGCTACACCTTC
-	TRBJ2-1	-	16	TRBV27	CASSPPGVSSYNEQFF	TGTGCCAGCAGTCCCCCAGGAGTGAGCTCCTACAATGAGCAGTTCTTC